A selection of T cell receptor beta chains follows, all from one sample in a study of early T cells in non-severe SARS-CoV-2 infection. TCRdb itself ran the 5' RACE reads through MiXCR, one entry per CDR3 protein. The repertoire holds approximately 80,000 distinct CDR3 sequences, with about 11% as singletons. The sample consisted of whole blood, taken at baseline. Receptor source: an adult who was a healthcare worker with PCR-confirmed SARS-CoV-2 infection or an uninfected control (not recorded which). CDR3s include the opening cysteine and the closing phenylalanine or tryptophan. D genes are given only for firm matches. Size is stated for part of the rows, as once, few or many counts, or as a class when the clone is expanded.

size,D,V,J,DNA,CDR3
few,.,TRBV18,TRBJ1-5,TGTGCCAGCTCACCACCTCGCGCAGGGACTCAGCCCCAGCATTTT,CASSPPRAGTQPQHF
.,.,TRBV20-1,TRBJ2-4,TGCAGTGCTAGAGATACCACGACGGGGACAGCCAAAAACATTCAGTACTTC,CSARDTTTGTAKNIQYF
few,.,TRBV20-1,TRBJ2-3,TGCAGTGCTAGTTTTCGGCCAGATACGCAGTATTTT,CSASFRPDTQYF
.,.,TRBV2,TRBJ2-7,TGTGCCTCCATAGGTCGAGCGAACTACGAGCAGTACTTC,CASIGRANYEQYF
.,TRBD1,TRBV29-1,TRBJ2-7,TGCAGCGCGTCGACAGGGGGCTCCTACGAGCAGTACTTC,CSASTGGSYEQYF
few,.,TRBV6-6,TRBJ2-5,TGTGCCAGCAGTACACCGGACTTCATCCAAGAGACCCAGTACTTC,CASSTPDFIQETQYF
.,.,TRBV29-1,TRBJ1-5,TGCAGCGTCTCAGGGCTCAATCAGCCCCAGCATTTT,CSVSGLNQPQHF
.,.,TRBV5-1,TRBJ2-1,TGCGCCAGCAGCTCGGGACTCCCGCCCAATGAGCAGTTCTTC,CASSSGLPPNEQFF
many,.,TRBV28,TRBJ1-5,TGTGCCAGCAGTTTCGGGCAGGGGCCGCCCCAGCATTTT,CASSFGQGPPQHF
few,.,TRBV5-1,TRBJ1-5,TGCGCCAGCAGCTTAACAGCAAATCAGCCCCAGCATTTT,CASSLTANQPQHF
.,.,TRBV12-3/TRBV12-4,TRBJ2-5,TGTGCCAGCACCGCAAGTCCCGATTCTTGGGGAGAGACCCAGTACTTC,CASTASPDSWGETQYF
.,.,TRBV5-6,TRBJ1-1,TGTGCCAGCAGCTTGAGGGTGGGATGGAGTACTGAAGCTTTCTTT,CASSLRVGWSTEAFF
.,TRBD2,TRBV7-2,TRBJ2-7,TGTGCCAGCAGCTCCCGCGGACTAGCGGGGGATTCCTACGAGCAGTACTTC,CASSSRGLAGDSYEQYF
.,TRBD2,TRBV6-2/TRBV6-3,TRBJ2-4,TGTGCCAGCAGACTCGGGACTAGCGGGTCCAAAAACATTCAGTACTTC,CASRLGTSGSKNIQYF
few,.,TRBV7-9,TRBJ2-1,TGTGCCAGCAGCCGCAGAAGGGAGAGCTCCTACAATGAGCAGTTCTTC,CASSRRRESSYNEQFF
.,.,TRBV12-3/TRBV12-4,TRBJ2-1,TGTGCCAGCAGTCCCCCACTCTTGAAGCAGTTCTTC,CASSPPLLKQFF